This is a list of T cell receptor beta chains from one sample in a study of identical twins. Via MiXCR, TCRdb re-called the 5' RACE reads, giving one row per CDR3 protein. The data show hundreds of thousands of distinct CDR3 sequences, with under 9% seen just once and 0.8% to 1% held by the top ten. Another study also made use of these data, one on yellow fever vaccine responses in identical twins.

The sample comprised PBMCs. These receptors were collected from a woman under 30 in good health. CDR3s include the opening cysteine and the closing phenylalanine or tryptophan. D genes are given only for firm matches. Expanded clones get a size class; other rows say once, few or many, or leave the size out.

j_call | d_call | clone_size | v_call | cdr3_nt | cdr3_aa
TRBJ2-5 | . | few | TRBV7-3 | TGTGCCAGCAGCACCCAAAGGGACGGGCAAGAGACCCAGTACTTC | CASSTQRDGQETQYF
TRBJ2-7 | TRBD1 | many | TRBV6-2/TRBV6-3 | TGTGCCAGCAGTTTCTGGGACAGGGAATCCGAGCAGTACTTC | CASSFWDRESEQYF
TRBJ2-5 | . | . | TRBV19 | TGTGCCAGTAGCCTTGGAGAAAGCCAGTACTTC | CASSLGESQYF
TRBJ2-7 | TRBD1 | few | TRBV7-2 | TGTGCCAGCAGCTTCCGGGACAGGGTCCACGAGCAGTACTTC | CASSFRDRVHEQYF
TRBJ1-1 | . | . | TRBV7-9 | TGTGCCAGCAGCTTTCTACAGGGGAACACTGAAGCTTTCTTT | CASSFLQGNTEAFF
TRBJ2-7 | TRBD1 | few | TRBV5-1 | TGCGCCAGCAGCGCCGGGACAGGGGCTCAGTACTTC | CASSAGTGAQYF
TRBJ2-1 | TRBD2 | . | TRBV6-5 | TGTGCCAGCAGTTACTTCGCTAGCGGGCATAATGAGCAGTTCTTC | CASSYFASGHNEQFF
TRBJ2-5 | TRBD2 | few | TRBV11-2 | TGTGCCAGCAGCTTTTTCGGGGGGGCCATCGAGACCCAGTACTTC | CASSFFGGAIETQYF
TRBJ2-1 | TRBD2 | few | TRBV28 | TGTGCCAGCACCAGAACAACTAGCGGAGGCTACAATGAGCAGTTCTTC | CASTRTTSGGYNEQFF
TRBJ1-3 | . | many | TRBV4-1 | TGCGCCAGCAGCCATGGTTTCGGGGGGCTTTTTGGAGGAAACACCATATATTTT | CASSHGFGGLFGGNTIYF
TRBJ2-2 | TRBD2 | few | TRBV5-1 | TGCGCCAGCAGCTCCTCCCTAGCGGGGGAGACCGGGGAGCTGTTTTTT | CASSSSLAGETGELFF
TRBJ2-1 | . | many | TRBV24-1 | TGTGCCACCAGCCGGGACGGCACCTACAATGAGCAGTTCTTC | CATSRDGTYNEQFF
TRBJ2-1 | TRBD2 | many | TRBV7-9 | TGTGCCAGCAGCTTGTTCCTAGCGGGGAATGAGCAGTTCTTC | CASSLFLAGNEQFF
TRBJ2-1 | TRBD1 | . | TRBV19 | TGTGCCAGTAGTCCCGGACAGGTCCGGGGCTACAATGAGCAGTTCTTC | CASSPGQVRGYNEQFF
TRBJ2-7 | TRBD2 | few | TRBV4-3 | TGCGCCAGCAGCCAAGAAGACCGCGGGGGGTCCTACGAGCAGTACTTC | CASSQEDRGGSYEQYF
TRBJ2-2 | TRBD1 | . | TRBV7-8 | TGTGCCACCAGCTTAACCGGGACAGGGACCGGGGAGCTGTTTTTT | CATSLTGTGTGELFF
TRBJ2-1 | TRBD2 | many | TRBV10-3 | TGTGCCATCAGCCATAGCGGGGGGGTGACGGAGCAGTTCTTC | CAISHSGGVTEQFF
TRBJ2-7 | TRBD2 | . | TRBV2 | TGTGCCAGCAGTCGCGGGAGGGTATTAGACTACGAGCAGTACTTC | CASSRGRVLDYEQYF
TRBJ2-5 | . | few | TRBV5-1 | TGCGCCAGCCACGGGGGTCCCCAAGAGACCCAGTACTTC | CASHGGPQETQYF
TRBJ2-2 | TRBD1 | many | TRBV12-3/TRBV12-4 | TGTGCCAGCAGTTTGACAGGGATCACCGGGGAGCTGTTTTTT | CASSLTGITGELFF
TRBJ2-2 | . | many | TRBV7-9 | TGTGCCAGCAGCTTAGGTGGATCCGGGGAGCTGTTTTTT | CASSLGGSGELFF
TRBJ2-2 | . | . | TRBV12-5 | TGTGCTAGTGCCCTCCGATCTGTCGCCGGGGAGCTGTTTTTT | CASALRSVAGELFF
TRBJ2-5 | . | few | TRBV12-3/TRBV12-4 | TGTGCCAGCAGTACAGGTACTGGGAGCCAGACCCAGTACTTC | CASSTGTGSQTQYF
TRBJ2-5 | . | . | TRBV24-1 | TGTGCCACCAGTGACCCGGGACCGTACCAAGAGACCCAGTACTTC | CATSDPGPYQETQYF
TRBJ2-2 | . | . | TRBV2 | TGTGCCAGCAGTGAAACCAGGGCTTTGACCGGGGAGCTGTTTTTT | CASSETRALTGELFF
TRBJ2-1 | TRBD2 | . | TRBV4-3 | TGCGCCAGCAGCCAAGGACCGGGAGGTTTATATGAGCAGTTCTTC | CASSQGPGGLYEQFF
TRBJ2-1 | TRBD1 | few | TRBV27 | TGTGCCAGCAGTTATCCAGGGGGAAGAAATGAGCAGTTCTTC | CASSYPGGRNEQFF
TRBJ1-1 | . | . | TRBV3-1 | TGTGCCAGCAGCCAAGACTGGCATGAAGCTTTCTTT | CASSQDWHEAFF
TRBJ2-7 | TRBD1 | . | TRBV3-1 | TGTGCCAGCAGCCAAGAAGGGACAGGGGTCGGCGAGCAGTACTTC | CASSQEGTGVGEQYF
TRBJ2-2 | . | many | TRBV5-1 | TGCGCCAGCAGCTACTGGCAGCCCGACGGGGAGCTGTTTTTT | CASSYWQPDGELFF
TRBJ2-7 | . | few | TRBV5-1 | TGCGCCAGCAGCACCGACTCAGCCGTGGCCTACGAGCAGTACTTC | CASSTDSAVAYEQYF
TRBJ2-1 | TRBD2 | many | TRBV2 | TGTGCCAGCAGGGGCCCTAGCGGGAGCTCCTACAATGAGCAGTTCTTC | CASRGPSGSSYNEQFF
TRBJ2-7 | TRBD2 | . | TRBV15 | TGTGCCACCAGCAGAGATTTAGCGGGAGCGAACGAGCAGTACTTC | CATSRDLAGANEQYF
TRBJ1-5 | . | . | TRBV4-2 | TGTGCCAGCAGCCAAGATCCCAGGGGCGATCAGCCCCAGCATTTT | CASSQDPRGDQPQHF
TRBJ1-2 | . | few | TRBV4-2 | TGTGCCAGCAGCCAAGATGGGACGGGGAACTATGGCTACACCTTC | CASSQDGTGNYGYTF
TRBJ2-7 | . | . | TRBV6-2/TRBV6-3 | TGTGCCAGCAGTTACTCGTCCCCACCAAGACAGGCTTACGAGCAGTACTTC | CASSYSSPPRQAYEQYF
TRBJ2-3 | TRBD1 | few | TRBV6-1 | TGTGCCAGCAGAGGGACAGGGGGTCACACAGATACGCAGTATTTT | CASRGTGGHTDTQYF
TRBJ2-1 | . | many | TRBV9 | TGTGCCAGCAGTGTAGGACCCTACAATGAGCAGTTCTTC | CASSVGPYNEQFF
TRBJ2-3 | . | . | TRBV24-1 | TGTGCCACCAGTGATTTTAGCGCCACTGCCACAGATACGCAGTATTTT | CATSDFSATATDTQYF
TRBJ1-1 | . | . | TRBV12-3/TRBV12-4 | TGTGCCAGCAGTTTGGGGACAATGAACACTGAAGCTTTCTTT | CASSLGTMNTEAFF
TRBJ2-1 | . | . | TRBV19 | TGTGCCAGTAGTAAAGGGCAGCAGTCCTACAATGAGCAGTTCTTC | CASSKGQQSYNEQFF
TRBJ2-2 | TRBD1 | . | TRBV6-2/TRBV6-3 | TGTGCCAGCAGTACTTTAGCCGGGACAGGGCCCAACTCGAACACCGGGGAGCTGTTTTTT | CASSTLAGTGPNSNTGELFF
TRBJ2-2 | TRBD1 | . | TRBV28 | TGTGCCAGCAGTCCCGGGGACAGGGTGGGCGGGGAGCTGTTTTTT | CASSPGDRVGGELFF
TRBJ1-2 | . | many | TRBV4-3 | TGCGCCAGCAGCCAATGGGCGGGGGCAGGCTACACCTTC | CASSQWAGAGYTF
TRBJ2-5 | . | few | TRBV6-2/TRBV6-3 | TGTGCCAGCAGTTACACAGGAACCCAAGAGACCCAGTACTTC | CASSYTGTQETQYF
TRBJ1-2 | . | few | TRBV29-1 | TGCAGCGTTGAAGATAGGGACTCCTATGGCTACACCTTC | CSVEDRDSYGYTF
TRBJ1-1 | TRBD1 | few | TRBV5-1 | TGCGCCAGCAGCGGTGGACAGGGGGATACTGAAGCTTTCTTT | CASSGGQGDTEAFF
TRBJ2-1 | TRBD2 | . | TRBV29-1 | TGCAGCGCAACTAGCGGGATTACCCCCTACAATGAGCAGTTCTTC | CSATSGITPYNEQFF
TRBJ2-7 | TRBD1 | . | TRBV6-2/TRBV6-3 | TGTGCCAGCAGTTTCCCTCAAGGGGGCCCCGCCGAGCAGTACTTC | CASSFPQGGPAEQYF
TRBJ2-5 | TRBD2 | few | TRBV4-1 | TGCGCCAGCAGCCAAGCTCGGGGGACTAGCGTAGAGACCCAGTACTTC | CASSQARGTSVETQYF
TRBJ2-7 | . | few | TRBV6-1 | TGTGCCAGCAGTGAAATGTACTTCTCCTACGAGCAGTACTTC | CASSEMYFSYEQYF
TRBJ2-7 | TRBD2 | . | TRBV11-2 | TGTGCCAGCAGCCCACCGCGGATGGGGGAGGGGTACGAGCAGTACTTC | CASSPPRMGEGYEQYF
TRBJ1-5 | . | . | TRBV20-1 | TGCAGTGCTAGAGTGGGGAATGGGGCCTATCAGCCCCAGCATTTT | CSARVGNGAYQPQHF
TRBJ2-1 | TRBD2 | . | TRBV29-1 | TGCAGCGTCCCAAGCGGGGATGGGCCCTACAATGAGCAGTTCTTC | CSVPSGDGPYNEQFF
TRBJ2-3 | . | many | TRBV3-1 | TGTGCCAGCAGCCAAGATAAGGTCCAGCCTACGCAGTATTTT | CASSQDKVQPTQYF
TRBJ2-7 | TRBD1 | many | TRBV5-1 | TGCGCCAGCAGCCTGGACAGGGTCTACGAGCAGTACTTC | CASSLDRVYEQYF
TRBJ2-5 | . | . | TRBV29-1 | TGCAGCGTTGAAGATCGACGGGGACCCTCGGGCGAGTCCCAGTACTTC | CSVEDRRGPSGESQYF
TRBJ2-7 | . | few | TRBV7-8 | TGTGCCAGCAGCTTAGAGGCCGGCCGAACCTACGAGCAGTACTTC | CASSLEAGRTYEQYF
TRBJ2-5 | . | . | TRBV12-3/TRBV12-4 | TGTGCCAGCAGTTTAGGGTCACAAACCTGGCGGGAGACCCAGTACTTC | CASSLGSQTWRETQYF
TRBJ2-7 | . | few | TRBV18 | TGTGCCAGCTCACCATCTCGGGGTATCTCCTACGAGCAGTACTTC | CASSPSRGISYEQYF